This T cell receptor (beta chain) appears in the sequencing data of a study of beta chain features in type 1 diabetes. The study, taken as a whole, reports: Patients with Type 1 diabetes showed moderately but significantly shorter TCRB CDR3s in all four CD4+ subsets.

Expressed TCRB transcripts were sequenced because the entire RNA isolate underwent reverse transcription. The table came from immunoSEQ multiplex PCR; TCRdb's copy has only in-frame clones and leaves some out. This sample has more than 550,000 clones, with around 15% found just once. As regards this clone: The antigen is not known. Other DNA sequences of this sample code for an identical CDR3.

V gave up 1 base and J gave up 4 bases, with 8 bases separating them. The V gene's germline CDR1 is MDHEN and CDR2 SYDVKM. The CDR3 contains 14 residues. The sample taken for sequencing was naive CD4+ T cells from blood. This chain uses TRBV28 with TRBJ2-1, with D tentatively TRBD1 (6 bases). The TCR originated in a man younger than 35 with type 1 diabetes. CDR3 nucleotides: TGTGCCAGCAGTTTATCCCAGGGGTACAATGAGCAGTTCTTC. Translated, it gives CASSLSQGYNEQFF. The variable domain in full, with the rest retrieved from reference TRBV28 and TRBJ2-1, is DVKVTQSSRYLVKRTGEKVFLECVQDMDHENMFWYRQDPGLGLRLIYFSYDVKMKEKGDIPEGYSVSREKKERFSLILESASTNQTSMYLCASSLSQGYNEQFFGPGTRLTVL.